A single sample gave rise to the 14 T cell receptor beta chains below, sequenced in a study of cytomegalovirus exposure and HLA in healthy donors. Generated by immunoSEQ multiplex PCR, the TCRdb table keeps only in-frame clones and is missing some. The sample lists approximately 160,000 clones; 75% to 95% were seen once. The material sequenced was PBMCs. These TCRs come from a young woman in good health and CMV-seropositive.

The J gene is TRBJ1-4, the V gene TRBV4-2; D call uncertain. V shed 0 bases and J shed 0 bases, with 8 bases lying between them. The CDR3 is made up of 16 amino acids. Germline V gives CDR1 LGHNA, CDR2 YNFKEQ. DNA for the CDR3: TGTGCCAGCAGCCAAGACCCCGTTGCAACTAATGAAAAACTGTTTTTT. Protein product: CASSQDPVATNEKLFF.

The chain employs TRBV27 and TRBJ1-2; possibly TRBD1 for D (5 bases). This CDR3 has 16 amino acids. CDR1 is MNHEY, CDR2 SMNVEV, per germline (reference sequence). V lost 1 base to trimming and J lost 8 bases, with 20 bases between them. The CDR3 loop is CASSLYGGTSNFGYTF. The CDR3 coding sequence is TGTGCCAGCAGTTTATATGGCGGGACCTCTAACTTCGGCTACACCTTC.

This chain connects TRBV2 to TRBJ2-7; TRBD2 is a possible D gene (5 bases). V lost 0 bases, J lost 6 bases, and 12 bases lay in between. The CDR3 spans 14 residues. CDR1 is SNHLY, CDR2 FYNNEI, per germline. CDR3 DNA sequence: TGTGCCAGCAGTGAAGCCCTCCGCAGCGGCGAGCAGTACTTC. Amino acid sequence: CASSEALRSGEQYF.

The chain links TRBV4-1 to TRBJ1-6, with D possibly being TRBD1 (5 bases). This CDR3 region has 18 residues. V lost 2 bases to trimming and J lost 4 bases, with 18 bases between them. The V gene's germline CDR1 is MGHRA and CDR2 YSYEKL. The CDR3 coding sequence is TGCGCCAGCAGCCAAAGATTTGACAGTCGATCTTATAATTCACCCCTCCACTTT. The encoded protein is CASSQRFDSRSYNSPLHF.

The rearrangement links TRBV5-6 to TRBJ2-5, with D possibly being TRBD2 (5 bases). Germline-derived CDR1 and CDR2 are SGHDT and YYEEEE. Trimming cost V 2 bases and J 0 bases, with 8 bases left between them. The CDR3 spans 14 residues. CDR3 coding DNA: TGTGCCAGCAGCTTCCGTAGCGACCAAGAGACCCAGTACTTC. Its translation is CASSFRSDQETQYF.

J is TRBJ2-7 and V is TRBV4-3; 8 positions agree with TRBD2. Germline assignment: CDR1 LGHNA and CDR2 YSLEER. The CDR3 runs to 17 residues. Trimming cost V 0 bases and J 2 bases; bases outside gene matches: 9. The CDR3 sequence: CASSQDVAGGGTYEQYF. The CDR3 DNA reads TGCGCCAGCAGCCAAGATGTGGCGGGAGGAGGGACCTACGAGCAGTACTTC.

The J gene is TRBJ2-7, the V gene TRBV7-2, with TRBD1 matching 7 bases. V shed 5 bases and J 7 bases; nucleotides not matched to a gene: 8. Germline V gene lookup returns CDR1 SGHTA and CDR2 FQGNSA. This CDR3 contains 13 residues. The CDR3 is CASSPTGAREQYF. CDR3 DNA sequence: TGTGCCAGCAGCCCCACAGGGGCGCGGGAGCAGTACTTC.

The chain has TRBV5-5 and TRBJ2-1; 8 positions match TRBD1. Germline V gene data show CDR1 as SGHKS and CDR2 as YYEKEE (reference sequence). The length of the CDR3 is 15 residues. Trimming removed 4 bases from V and 8 bases from J; junction bases left unmatched: 11. The CDR3 reads CASSRTGPGSDEQFF. The CDR3 DNA follows: TGTGCCAGCAGCAGGACAGGGCCTGGGAGCGATGAGCAGTTCTTC.

The chain uses TRBV28 and TRBJ2-1; D is perhaps TRBD2 (7 bases). V gave up 5 bases and J gave up 9 bases, with 8 bases separating them. Germline V gene lookup returns CDR1 MDHEN and CDR2 SYDVKM. This CDR3 contains 11 residues. The CDR3 here is CASSRGGEQFF. For the CDR3, the DNA is TGTGCCAGCAGTAGGGGGGGTGAGCAGTTCTTC.

V and J are TRBV9 and TRBJ2-7, with no clear D. The CDR3 runs 14 residues. Trimming pared 3 bases from V and 3 bases from J, leaving 13 bases between. In germline, CDR1 is SGDLS, CDR2 YYNGEE. The CDR3 protein is CASSALLSRYEQYF. CDR3 nucleotide sequence: TGTGCCAGCAGCGCCCTCCTATCTCGCTACGAGCAGTACTTC.

The gene calls are TRBV14 and TRBJ2-1, with D tentatively TRBD2 (5 bases). V was pared by 0 bases and J by 0 bases, with 9 bases between. The CDR3 runs to 16 residues. The germline CDR1 and CDR2 sequences are SGHDN and FVKESK. In DNA form, the CDR3 reads TGTGCCAGCAGCCAAGATGAAGCGGACTCCTACAATGAGCAGTTCTTC. The encoded protein is CASSQDEADSYNEQFF.

This chain connects TRBV9 to TRBJ2-5; 15 bases line up with TRBD2. Germline values: CDR1 SGDLS, CDR2 YYNGEE. Trimming at V came to 2 bases and at J to 0 bases, leaving 8 bases not matched to a gene. CDR3 length: 19 residues. The CDR3 DNA sequence: TGTGCCAGCAGCGTCAAAGGGACTAGCGGGGGGACAAACCAAGAGACCCAGTACTTC. Translated, it gives CASSVKGTSGGTNQETQYF.

The chain recombines TRBV4-2 with TRBJ1-6, with 9 bases matching TRBD1. The CDR3 has 17 residues. J lost 6 bases, V lost 2 bases, and 8 bases had no gene match. Germline V CDR1 and CDR2: LGHNA, YNFKEQ. CDR3 loop: CASSQLVQGARNSPLHF. The DNA of the CDR3 is TGTGCCAGCAGCCAATTAGTACAGGGGGCGCGTAATTCACCCCTCCACTTT.

J is TRBJ2-2 and V is TRBV18, with 14 bases fitting TRBD2. Germline CDR1 KGHSH, CDR2 LQKENI. J was trimmed by 6 bases and V by 3 bases; bases with no gene match: 6. This CDR3 is built from 17 residues. CDR3 in amino acids: CASSPQGLAGVPGELFF. CDR3 sequence (DNA): TGTGCCAGCTCACCGCAGGGACTAGCGGGAGTTCCCGGGGAGCTGTTTTTT.